The 23 T cell receptor beta chains below come from one sample, sequenced in a study of T cells after somatic rescue of genetic block. Repertoires were generated with immunoSEQ multiplex PCR, while TCRdb's copy carries only in-frame clones and drops some. The sample carries 12,000 to 15,000 clones, approximately 71% recorded once. The sequenced sample consisted of peripheral blood mononuclear cells (PBMCs). These receptors were taken from a man aged 18 to 30.

The genes are TRBV29-1 and TRBJ2-3; D call uncertain. Trimming stripped 8 bases from V and 2 bases from J, with 26 bases between. This CDR3 is 17 amino acids long. CDR1 is SQVTM and CDR2 is ANQGSEA in the germline V gene. The CDR3 sequence: CSPKRWLDTVYTDTQYF. As DNA, the CDR3 is TGCAGCCCAAAGAGGTGGTTAGACACCGTATACACAGATACGCAGTATTTT.

This clone is medium-sized (0.01 to 0.1%) by share. The V gene is TRBV7-9, the J gene TRBJ1-2; weak D call: TRBD1 (5 bases). Germline CDR1 and CDR2: SEHNR and FQNEAQ (reference sequence). V was trimmed by 5 bases and J by 3 bases, leaving 10 bases between them. The length of the CDR3 is 13 residues. CDR3 DNA sequence: TGTGCCAGCAGCCCCGGGACTCACTATGGCTACACCTTC. This sequence encodes CASSPGTHYGYTF.

The chain employs TRBV9 and TRBJ1-4; 9 bases align to TRBD1. Germline loops: CDR1 SGDLS, CDR2 YYNGEE. With 4 bases clipped from V and 8 bases from J, the junction kept 9 bases outside the gene matches. The CDR3 consists of 15 residues. CDR3 protein: CASSYRTGAREKLFF. The CDR3 region has the DNA TGTGCCAGCAGCTACAGGACAGGGGCCCGGGAAAAACTGTTTTTT.

This rearrangement joins TRBV28 to TRBJ2-7; 9 positions match TRBD1. The CDR3 is 15 residues long. V gave up 6 bases and J gave up 4 bases; unmatched junction bases: 10. Germline V gene data show CDR1 as MDHEN and CDR2 as SYDVKM. The CDR3 region is CASRGTGRGFYEQYF. Written as DNA, the CDR3 is TGTGCCAGCAGGGGGACAGGGCGGGGGTTTTACGAGCAGTACTTC. The full variable domain, completed using reference TRBV28 and TRBJ2-7, is DVKVTQSSRYLVKRTGEKVFLECVQDMDHENMFWYRQDPGLGLRLIYFSYDVKMKEKGDIPEGYSVSREKKERFSLILESASTNQTSMYLCASRGTGRGFYEQYFGPGTRLTVT.

The chain combines TRBV27 with TRBJ2-7, with D possibly TRBD2 on 5 matching bases. This CDR3 comprises 14 residues. Germline V CDR1 and CDR2: MNHEY, SMNVEV (reference sequence). V lost 2 bases to trimming and J lost 2 bases, with 10 bases between them. In DNA, the CDR3 is TGTGCCAGCAGTTTACTTCCGGGAACCTACGAGCAGTACTTC. This translates into CASSLLPGTYEQYF.

This chain uses TRBV6-1 with TRBJ2-6; the D is unclear. V dropped 2 bases and J dropped 0 bases, with 8 bases sitting between them. CDR1 MNHNS and CDR2 SASEGT come from the germline V gene. This CDR3 spans 16 amino acids. CDR3 in amino acids: CASSELASSGANVLTF. The DNA of the CDR3 is TGTGCCAGCAGTGAACTGGCGTCCTCTGGGGCCAACGTCCTGACTTTC.

This clone was detected once. The V call is TRBV5-1, the J call TRBJ1-2; 12 bases fit TRBD1. There are 14 residues in the CDR3. The junction had 3 bases not matched to a gene; V was cut back by 4 bases and J by 5 bases. CDR1 and CDR2 (germline): SGHRS, YFSETQ. The DNA of the CDR3 is TGCGCCAGCAGCCCGGGACAGGGGGCATATGGCTACACCTTC. It translates to CASSPGQGAYGYTF.

The chain couples TRBV7-9 to TRBJ2-7; D uncertain. The length of the CDR3 is 11 residues. The germline CDR1 and CDR2 sequences are SEHNR and FQNEAQ (reference sequence). V lost 5 bases and J 3 bases, leaving 5 bases between the germline ends. The CDR3 sequence is CASSPVYEQYF. The CDR3 DNA is TGTGCCAGCAGCCCAGTCTACGAGCAGTACTTC.

This clone was observed a handful of times. J is TRBJ1-2 and V is TRBV6-6; 8 nucleotides align to TRBD1. After removal of 8 bases from V and 12 bases from J, the junction contained 14 bases not matched to a gene. Germline V gives CDR1 MNHNY, CDR2 SVGAGI (reference sequence). CDR3 length equals 13 residues. Written as DNA, the CDR3 is TGTGCCAGCTCTCGACAGGGGCTGAATTCGGACACCTTC. Translated, it gives CASSRQGLNSDTF.

This sequence joins TRBV7-2 and TRBJ1-2, with no clear D. The CDR3 has 12 amino acids. V shed 5 bases and J shed 8 bases, with 12 bases lying between them. From germline, CDR1 is SGHTA and CDR2 FQGNSA. The CDR3 DNA is TGTGCCAGCAGCCGGACTATAGAAGGCTACACCTTC. It yields the protein CASSRTIEGYTF. The whole variable domain, filled in from reference TRBV7-2 and TRBJ1-2, reads GAGVSQSPSNKVTEKGKDVELRCDPISGHTALYWYRQSLGQGLEFLIYFQGNSAPDKSGLPSDRFSAERTGGSVSTLTIQRTQQEDSAVYLCASSRTIEGYTFGSGTRLTVV.

V gene TRBV19 combines with J gene TRBJ1-1; D not resolved. The CDR3 spans 14 residues. Germline V gene lookup returns CDR1 LNHDA and CDR2 SQIVND (reference sequence). Trimming took off 0 bases at V and 4 bases at J, with 9 bases between the two ends. The CDR3 protein is CASSIDLSVTEAFF. The CDR3 DNA reads as TGTGCCAGTAGTATAGATTTGTCCGTCACTGAAGCTTTCTTT.

The V call is TRBV10-2, the J call TRBJ1-2, with 10 bases aligning to TRBD1. The ends lost 5 bases at V and 0 bases at J; junction bases unmatched: 6. The germline gives CDR1 WSHSY, CDR2 SAAADI. The CDR3 runs to 16 residues. DNA for the CDR3: TGCGCCAGCAGTACTTTGACAGGGGGCTCTAACTATGGCTACACCTTC. Translating gives CASSTLTGGSNYGYTF.

The rearrangement uses TRBV7-9 and TRBJ2-5, with 8 bases aligning to TRBD2. This CDR3 region has 16 residues. Germline CDR1 SEHNR, CDR2 FQNEAQ (reference sequence). The V gene end was trimmed by 5 bases and the J gene end by 1 base; junction bases not matched to a gene: 9. CDR3 DNA sequence: TGTGCCAGCAGCGTCGTCGGGAGGGGACTCCAAGAGACCCAGTACTTC. Translation gives CASSVVGRGLQETQYF.

The chain links TRBV18 to TRBJ1-1, with TRBD1 matching over 10 bases. The CDR3 loop spans 14 amino acids. From germline, CDR1 is KGHSH and CDR2 LQKENI. Germline trimming cut 6 bases from V and 10 bases from J; bases unmatched to any gene: 11. The CDR3: CASSPSGTGARAFF. In DNA form, the CDR3 reads TGTGCCAGCTCGCCGTCTGGGACAGGGGCGAGAGCTTTCTTT.

This chain links TRBV6-5 with TRBJ2-1; D gene ambiguous. Germline assignment: CDR1 MNHEY and CDR2 SVGAGI. V lost 4 bases, J lost 9 bases, and 16 bases lay in between. The CDR3 length is 14 residues. In DNA, the CDR3 is TGTGCCAGCAGTTTCCAGGTGTCAGTCGGTGAGCAGTTCTTC. This gives the protein CASSFQVSVGEQFF.

The chain is built from TRBV4-1 and TRBJ2-7; 14 bases align to TRBD2. The CDR3 is 17 amino acids. From germline, CDR1 is MGHRA and CDR2 YSYEKL. V gave up 3 bases and J gave up 0 bases; unmatched junction bases: 4. For the CDR3, the DNA is TGCGCCAGCAGCCAGGGACTAGCGGGGGCCTACTCCTACGAGCAGTACTTC. It translates to CASSQGLAGAYSYEQYF.

The chain employs TRBV7-9 and TRBJ1-1; D is perhaps TRBD1 (5 bases). The V gene lost 3 bases and the J gene lost 7 bases, with 12 bases spanning the gap. CDR3 length: 13 residues. CDR1 and CDR2 from the germline V gene are SEHNR and FQNEAQ (reference sequence). CDR3 sequence reads: CASSFQGSNEAFF. CDR3 nucleotide sequence: TGTGCCAGCAGCTTTCAGGGATCCAATGAAGCTTTCTTT.

The chain's CDR3 is CASSFTSGSSYEQYF. Here the CDR3 DNA reads TGTGCCAGCAGCTTCACTAGCGGGAGCTCCTACGAGCAGTACTTC. The chain recombines TRBV7-9 with TRBJ2-7; 11 bases match TRBD2. There are 15 residues in the CDR3. Germline-derived CDR1 and CDR2 are SEHNR and FQNEAQ (reference sequence). Trimming took 3 bases from V and 0 from J; bases not matched to a gene: 1.

V is TRBV7-3 and J is TRBJ2-3, with 9 bases identical to TRBD2. Germline trimming cut 3 bases from V and 1 base from J; bases unmatched to any gene: 5. This CDR3 region has 16 residues. Germline loops: CDR1 SGHTA, CDR2 FQGTGA. CDR3 DNA sequence: TGTGCCAGCAGCTTCGCGGGAGGGGGTGGCACAGATACGCAGTATTTT. Its translation is CASSFAGGGGTDTQYF.

The chain couples TRBV11-2 to TRBJ2-5; 15 bases are shared with TRBD2. V lost 5 bases, J lost 6 bases, and 7 bases stayed unmatched. The CDR3 sequence is 16 residues long. Per the germline V gene, CDR1 is SGHAT and CDR2 is FQNNGV. The chain's CDR3 is CASSLGLAGGPKTQYF. CDR3 nucleotides: TGTGCCAGCAGCCTCGGACTAGCGGGAGGGCCGAAGACCCAGTACTTC. Complete variable domain (other parts from reference TRBV11-2 and TRBJ2-5): EAGVAQSPRYKIIEKRQSVAFWCNPISGHATLYWYQQILGQGPKLLIQFQNNGVVDDSQLPKDRFSAERLKGVDSTLKIQPAKLEDSAVYLCASSLGLAGGPKTQYFGPGTRLLVL.

This clone turned up a few times. V and J are TRBV5-1 and TRBJ2-2; D is possibly TRBD1 or TRBD2 (5 bases each). The CDR3 has 13 amino acids. Germline CDR1 is SGHRS and CDR2 is YFSETQ. Trimming took off 3 bases at V and 5 bases at J, with 8 bases between the two ends. The CDR3 sequence is CASSSGPTGELFF. DNA for the CDR3: TGCGCCAGCAGCTCGGGACCTACCGGGGAGCTGTTTTTT.

The chain joins TRBV7-9 to TRBJ1-1; a possible D gene is TRBD1 (6 bases). This CDR3 region has 14 residues. The V gene lost 4 bases and the J gene lost 3 bases, with 12 bases spanning the gap. Per the germline V gene, CDR1 is SEHNR and CDR2 is FQNEAQ (reference sequence). The CDR3 loop is CASSSYRVDTEAFF. The CDR3 DNA follows: TGTGCCAGCAGCTCCTACAGGGTGGACACTGAAGCTTTCTTT.

The J gene is TRBJ2-7, the V gene TRBV5-6; TRBD1 matches at 8 bases. The trim removed 0 bases at V and 3 bases at J, leaving 5 bases unmatched. The CDR3 extends over 15 amino acids. Germline V gene sequence: CDR1 SGHDT, CDR2 YYEEEE. The CDR3 region is CASSLEGTGGYEQYF. The CDR3 nucleotides are TGTGCCAGCAGCTTGGAGGGGACAGGAGGCTACGAGCAGTACTTC.